The clone carrying this T cell receptor beta chain was seen more than once but under ten times. The antigen remains unidentified. A single record per CDR3 protein comes from TCRdb applying MiXCR to the reads. The sample lists some 940,000 distinct CDR3 sequences, approximately 30% occurring once. These data belong to a study of T cell repertoires in cytomegalovirus infection. In the study overall: Recently identified HLA-C-restricted CMV epitopes were used, and well-studied HLA-B-restricted CMV epitopes were used as well. In public TCR beta signatures, there were indications of both CMV infection and matching HLA type. Points from the study as a whole: Frequencies of public TCR beta families were cumulated, and this identified carriers of CMV plus the relevant HLA. Dominating the ex vivo response were TCR beta clonotypes that were CMV-specific and HLA-C-restricted.

This CDR3 is 18 amino acids long. V lost 0 bases to trimming and J lost 3 bases, with 21 bases between them. Germline V gives CDR1 LNHDA, CDR2 SQIVND (reference sequence). This receptor was identified in a human donor in good health (CMV status not recorded). Some clones in this sample may be carry-over from other donors' samples. The specimen was cultured CD8+ T cells from PBMCs, collected from culture after CMV antigen stimulation. V is TRBV19 and J is TRBJ2-7; D assignment may be TRBD1 or TRBD2 (5 bases each). This chain's CDR3 is CASSIDGYTGTQIYEQYF. The CDR3 DNA reads TGTGCCAGTAGTATAGATGGCTATACCGGGACCCAGATCTACGAGCAGTACTTC.